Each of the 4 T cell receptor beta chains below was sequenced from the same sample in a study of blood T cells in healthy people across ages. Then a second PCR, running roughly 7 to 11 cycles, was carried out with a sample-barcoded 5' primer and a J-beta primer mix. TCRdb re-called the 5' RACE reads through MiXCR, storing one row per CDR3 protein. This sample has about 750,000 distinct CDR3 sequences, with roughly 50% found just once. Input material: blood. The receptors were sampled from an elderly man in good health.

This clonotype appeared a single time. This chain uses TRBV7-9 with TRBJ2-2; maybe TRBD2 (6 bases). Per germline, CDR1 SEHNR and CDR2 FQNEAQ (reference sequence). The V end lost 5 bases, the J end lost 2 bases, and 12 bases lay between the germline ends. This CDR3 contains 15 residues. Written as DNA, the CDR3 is TGTGCCAGCAGCCGCGGGATTCCCAACACCGGGGAGCTGTTTTTT. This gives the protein CASSRGIPNTGELFF.

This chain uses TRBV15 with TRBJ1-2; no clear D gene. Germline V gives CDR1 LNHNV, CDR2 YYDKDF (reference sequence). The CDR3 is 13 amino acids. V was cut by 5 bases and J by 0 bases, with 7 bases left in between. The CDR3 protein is CATSVGPNYGYTF. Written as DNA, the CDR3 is TGTGCCACCAGCGTCGGTCCTAACTATGGCTACACCTTC.

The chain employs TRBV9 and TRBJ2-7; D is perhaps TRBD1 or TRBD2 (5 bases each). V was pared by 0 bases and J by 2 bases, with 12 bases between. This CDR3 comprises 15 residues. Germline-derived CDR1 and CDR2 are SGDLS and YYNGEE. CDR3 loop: CASSVGDGATYEQYF. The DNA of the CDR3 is TGTGCCAGCAGCGTAGGGGACGGTGCGACCTACGAGCAGTACTTC.

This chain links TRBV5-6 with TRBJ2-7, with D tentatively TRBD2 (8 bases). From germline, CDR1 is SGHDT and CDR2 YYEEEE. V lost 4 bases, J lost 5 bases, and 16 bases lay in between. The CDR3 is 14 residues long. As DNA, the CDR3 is TGTGCCAGCAGCGTCGTCGGGAGGGGGCACGAGCAGTACTTC. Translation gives CASSVVGRGHEQYF.